This T cell receptor beta chain came from a study of blood T cell repertoires in COVID-19. Study summary: The analysed material was cDNA or gDNA that came from T cells, B-cell-depleted T cells, or PBMCs.

TCRdb's table, derived via immunoSEQ multiplex PCR, lists solely in-frame clones and lacks some. The data show roughly 290,000 clones, roughly 90% seen once. The sequence was collected from a woman between 55 and 75 years old with acute or convalescent COVID-19. Specimen: peripheral blood.

The CDR3 nucleotides read TGCGCCAGCAGCCAAGCGCTAGCGGGGATCTACGAGCAGTACTTC. This encodes CASSQALAGIYEQYF. The chain uses TRBV4-1 and TRBJ2-7; 9 bases agree with TRBD2. CDR1 and CDR2 from the germline V gene are MGHRA and YSYEKL. V trimming: 1 base; J trimming: 3 bases; junction bases outside the gene matches: 4. This CDR3 comprises 15 residues.